A single count supports the clone carrying this TCR beta chain. As yet, its antigen is unknown. The data originate from a study of a mutant IDH1 vaccine in newly diagnosed glioma. Time point defined: week 47, end of study. Doses consisted of 300 ug of mutant IDH1 20-mer peptide each, paired with topical imiquimod. Patients in the study were vaccinated eight times, receiving shots in weeks 1, 3, 5, 7, 11, 15, 19 and 23. Only in-frame clones appear in the TCRdb table, and some are missing; sequencing was by immunoSEQ multiplex PCR. Of fewer than 60,000 clones in the sample, roughly 61% were seen once. The ends were cut back, 3 bases at V and 13 bases at J, with 15 bases in the middle. Germline V gives CDR1 LGHNT, CDR2 FRNRAP. The CDR3 covers 12 residues.

The gene calls are TRBV12-5 and TRBJ2-5; perhaps TRBD2 as D (6 bases). The specimen was peripheral blood mononuclear cells (PBMCs), collected from a glioma patient whose treatment included an IDH1 peptide vaccine. This clonotype was sampled from a man aged 35-49 years with glioma. Some clones in this sample may be carry-over from other donors' samples. In nucleotides, the CDR3 is TGTGCTAGTGGTTTCCCCCGCGGGACTCTGTACTTC. This gives the protein CASGFPRGTLYF.